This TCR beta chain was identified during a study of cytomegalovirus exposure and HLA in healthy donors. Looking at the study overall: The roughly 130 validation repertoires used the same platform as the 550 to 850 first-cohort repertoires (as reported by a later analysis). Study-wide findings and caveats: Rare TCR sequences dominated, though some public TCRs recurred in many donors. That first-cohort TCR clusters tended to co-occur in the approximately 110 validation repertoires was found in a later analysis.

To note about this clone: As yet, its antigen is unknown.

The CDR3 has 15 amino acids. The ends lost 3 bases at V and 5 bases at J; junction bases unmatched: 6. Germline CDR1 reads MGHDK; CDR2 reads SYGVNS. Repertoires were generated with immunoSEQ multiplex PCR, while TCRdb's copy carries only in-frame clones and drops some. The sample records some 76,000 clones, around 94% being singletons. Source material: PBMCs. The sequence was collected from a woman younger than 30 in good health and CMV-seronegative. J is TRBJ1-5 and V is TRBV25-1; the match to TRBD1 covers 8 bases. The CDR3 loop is CASSEGTGRDQPQHF. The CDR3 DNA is TGTGCCAGCAGTGAGGGGACAGGTAGGGATCAGCCCCAGCATTTT.